This T cell receptor (beta chain) derives from a study of cytomegalovirus exposure and HLA in healthy donors. Background on the study: One earlier analysis, a look at some 180 million T cells, found some 110 million unique TCR beta sequences.

Study-wide results and caveats: Most TCR sequences were uncommon, yet certain public TCRs appeared in many donors. There were a few CMV-associated chains whose specificity for CMV antigens was confirmed in vitro. Per a later analysis, HLA-associated TCR beta chains showed more clonal expansion than other, equally common TCR beta chains.

As regards this clone: Its antigen is not known.

It was with 60 Vbeta and 13 Jbeta primers that the PCR ran. Sequenced by immunoSEQ multiplex PCR; TCRdb stores in-frame clones only, minus some. The data contain around 130,000 clones, roughly 78% of them singletons. Germline lookup yields CDR1 GTSNPN and CDR2 SVGIG (reference sequence). V trimming: 4 bases; J trimming: 14 bases; junction bases outside the gene matches: 9. The CDR3 has 11 amino acids. Sequenced material: PBMCs. This rearrangement joins TRBV30 to TRBJ2-3; 7 positions agree with TRBD2. The origin of this receptor is a man aged 25 to 40 in good health and CMV-seronegative. The CDR3 DNA sequence: TGTGCCTGGACTAGCGGACCCCGTGGGTATTTT. Its translation is CAWTSGPRGYF.